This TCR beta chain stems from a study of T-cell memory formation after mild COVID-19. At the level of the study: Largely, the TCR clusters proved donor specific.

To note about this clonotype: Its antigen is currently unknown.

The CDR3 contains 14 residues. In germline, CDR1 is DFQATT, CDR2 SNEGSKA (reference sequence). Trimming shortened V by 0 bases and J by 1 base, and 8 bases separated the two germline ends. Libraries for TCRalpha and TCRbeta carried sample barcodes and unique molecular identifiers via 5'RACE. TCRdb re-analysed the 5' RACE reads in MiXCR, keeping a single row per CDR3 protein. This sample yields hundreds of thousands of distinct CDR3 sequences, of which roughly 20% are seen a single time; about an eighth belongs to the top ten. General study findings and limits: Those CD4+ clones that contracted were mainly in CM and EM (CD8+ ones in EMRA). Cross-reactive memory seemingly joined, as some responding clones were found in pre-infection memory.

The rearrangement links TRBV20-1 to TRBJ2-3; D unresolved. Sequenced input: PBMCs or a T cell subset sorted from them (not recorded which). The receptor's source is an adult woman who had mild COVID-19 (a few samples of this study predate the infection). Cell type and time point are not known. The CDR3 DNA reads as TGCAGTGCTAGAGATATGGTCCGCACAGATACGCAGTATTTT. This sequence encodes CSARDMVRTDTQYF.